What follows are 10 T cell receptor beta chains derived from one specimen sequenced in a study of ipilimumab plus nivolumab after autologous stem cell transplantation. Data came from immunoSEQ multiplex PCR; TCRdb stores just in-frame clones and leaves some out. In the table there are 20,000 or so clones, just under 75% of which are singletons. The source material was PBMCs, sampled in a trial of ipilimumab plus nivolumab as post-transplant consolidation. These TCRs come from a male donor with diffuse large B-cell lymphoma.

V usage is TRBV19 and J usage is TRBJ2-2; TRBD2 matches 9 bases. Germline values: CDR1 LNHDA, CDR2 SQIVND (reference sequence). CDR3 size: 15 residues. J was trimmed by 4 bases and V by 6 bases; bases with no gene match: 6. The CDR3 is CASRVSGSGTGELFF. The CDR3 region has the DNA TGTGCCAGTAGAGTTAGCGGGAGTGGCACCGGGGAGCTGTTTTTT. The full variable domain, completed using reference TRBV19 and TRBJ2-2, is DGGITQSPKYLFRKEGQNVTLSCEQNLNHDAMYWYRQDPGQGLRLIYYSQIVNDFQKGDIAEGYSVSREKKESFPLTVTSAQKNPTAFYLCASRVSGSGTGELFFGEGSRLTVL.

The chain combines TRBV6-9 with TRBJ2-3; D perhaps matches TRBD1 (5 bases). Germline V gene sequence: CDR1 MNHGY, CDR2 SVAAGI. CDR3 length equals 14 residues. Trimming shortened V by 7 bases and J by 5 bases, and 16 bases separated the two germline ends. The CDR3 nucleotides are TGTGCCAGCAAGGTCCAGGGATCCCGAGATACGCAGTATTTT. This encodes CASKVQGSRDTQYF.

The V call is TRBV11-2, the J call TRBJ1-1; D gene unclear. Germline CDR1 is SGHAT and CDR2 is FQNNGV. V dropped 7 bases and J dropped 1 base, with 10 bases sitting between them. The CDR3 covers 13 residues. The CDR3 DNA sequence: TGTGCCAGCACCCTTACGGCGAACACTGAAGCTTTCTTT. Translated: CASTLTANTEAFF.

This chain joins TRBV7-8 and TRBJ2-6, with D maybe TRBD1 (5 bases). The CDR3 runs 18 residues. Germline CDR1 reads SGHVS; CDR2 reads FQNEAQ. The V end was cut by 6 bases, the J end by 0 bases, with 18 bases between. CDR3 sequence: CASRPTQGPSSGANVLTF. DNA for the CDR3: TGTGCCAGCAGACCTACTCAGGGCCCTAGCTCTGGGGCCAACGTCCTGACTTTC.

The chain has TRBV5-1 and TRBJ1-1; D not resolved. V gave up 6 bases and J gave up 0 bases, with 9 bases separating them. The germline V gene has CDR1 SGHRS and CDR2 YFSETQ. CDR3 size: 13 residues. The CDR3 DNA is TGCGCCAGCAACGAGGGAGTGAACACTGAAGCTTTCTTT. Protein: CASNEGVNTEAFF.

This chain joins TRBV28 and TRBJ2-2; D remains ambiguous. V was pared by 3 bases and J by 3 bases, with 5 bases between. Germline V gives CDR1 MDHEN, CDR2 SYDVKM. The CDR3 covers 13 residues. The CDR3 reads CASSFVYTGELFF. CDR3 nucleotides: TGTGCCAGCAGTTTTGTATACACCGGGGAGCTGTTTTTT.

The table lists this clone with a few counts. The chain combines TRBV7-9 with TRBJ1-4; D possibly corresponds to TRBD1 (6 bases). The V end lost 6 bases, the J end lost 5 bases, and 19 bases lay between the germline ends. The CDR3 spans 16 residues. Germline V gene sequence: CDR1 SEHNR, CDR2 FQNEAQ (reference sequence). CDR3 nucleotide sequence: TGTGCCAGCAGACCTCGGACGGGGGGCGAAAATGAAAAACTGTTTTTT. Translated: CASRPRTGGENEKLFF.

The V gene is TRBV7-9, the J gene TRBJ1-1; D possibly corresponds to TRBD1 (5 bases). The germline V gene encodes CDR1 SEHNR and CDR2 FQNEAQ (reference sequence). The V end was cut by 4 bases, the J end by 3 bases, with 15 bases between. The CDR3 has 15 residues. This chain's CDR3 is CASSWGGFGDTEAFF. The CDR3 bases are TGTGCCAGCAGCTGGGGGGGATTTGGGGACACTGAAGCTTTCTTT. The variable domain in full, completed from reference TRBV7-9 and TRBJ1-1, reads DTGVSQNPRHKITKRGQNVTFRCDPISEHNRLYWYRQTLGQGPEFLTYFQNEAQLEKSRLLSDRFSAERPKGSFSTLEIQRTEQGDSAMYLCASSWGGFGDTEAFFGQGTRLTVV.

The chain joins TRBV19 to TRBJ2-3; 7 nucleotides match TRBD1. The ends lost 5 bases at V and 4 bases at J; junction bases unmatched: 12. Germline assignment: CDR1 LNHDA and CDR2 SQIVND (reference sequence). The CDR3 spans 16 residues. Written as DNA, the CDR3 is TGTGCCAGTAGTCCCCGACAGGGCCGGACCCCAGATACGCAGTATTTT. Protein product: CASSPRQGRTPDTQYF.

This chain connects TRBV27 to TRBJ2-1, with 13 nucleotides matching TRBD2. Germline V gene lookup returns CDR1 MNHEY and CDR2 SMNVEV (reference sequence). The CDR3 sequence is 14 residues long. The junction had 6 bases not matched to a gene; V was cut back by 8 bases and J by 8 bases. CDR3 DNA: TGTGCCAGCCGACGACTAGCGGGAGGCTATGAGCAGTTCTTC. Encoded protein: CASRRLAGGYEQFF.